This TCR beta chain was recovered during a study of CD8 T cells in Susac syndrome. Germline loops: CDR1 MNHEY, CDR2 SMNVEV (reference sequence). After removal of 2 bases from V and 2 bases from J, the junction contained 4 bases not matched to a gene. The CDR3 is 15 residues long. RNA in amounts of roughly 0.5 to 1 ug was reverse transcribed with random hexamers. Via MiXCR, TCRdb re-called the immunoSEQ multiplex PCR reads, giving one row per CDR3 protein. The sample lists more than 65,000 distinct CDR3 sequences, approximately 96% seen once, with 0.5% to 0.6% in the top ten. The sample was CD8+ T cells from PBMCs. The chain uses TRBV27 and TRBJ2-3; 7 bases are a match to TRBD1. The receptor was isolated from a human donor with multiple sclerosis. The CDR3 DNA is TGTGCCAGCAGTTTACTGGGACAGTACACAGATACGCAGTATTTT. It translates to CASSLLGQYTDTQYF.